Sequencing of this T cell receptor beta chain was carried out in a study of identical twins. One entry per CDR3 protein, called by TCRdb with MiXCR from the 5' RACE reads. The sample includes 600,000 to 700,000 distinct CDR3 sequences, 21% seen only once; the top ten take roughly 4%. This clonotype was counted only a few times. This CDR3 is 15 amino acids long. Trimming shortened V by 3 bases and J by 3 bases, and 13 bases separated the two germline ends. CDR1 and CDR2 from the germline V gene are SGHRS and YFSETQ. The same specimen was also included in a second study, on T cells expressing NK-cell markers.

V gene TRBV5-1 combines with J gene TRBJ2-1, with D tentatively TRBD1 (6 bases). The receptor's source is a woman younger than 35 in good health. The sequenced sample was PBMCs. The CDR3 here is CASSSQTGFYNEQFF. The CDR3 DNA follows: TGCGCCAGCAGCTCCCAGACAGGCTTCTACAATGAGCAGTTCTTC.